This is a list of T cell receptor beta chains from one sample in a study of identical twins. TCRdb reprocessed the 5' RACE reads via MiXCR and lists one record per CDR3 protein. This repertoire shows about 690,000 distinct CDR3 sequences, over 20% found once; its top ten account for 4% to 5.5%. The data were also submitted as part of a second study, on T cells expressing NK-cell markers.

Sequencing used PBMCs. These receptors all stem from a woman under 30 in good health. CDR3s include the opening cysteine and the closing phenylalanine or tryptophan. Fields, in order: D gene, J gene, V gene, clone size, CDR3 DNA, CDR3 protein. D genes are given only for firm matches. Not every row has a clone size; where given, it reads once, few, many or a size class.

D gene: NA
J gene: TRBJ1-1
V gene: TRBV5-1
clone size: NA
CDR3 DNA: TGCGCCAGCAGCTTAGTAGAGTTGAACACTGAAGCTTTCTTT
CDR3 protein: CASSLVELNTEAFF

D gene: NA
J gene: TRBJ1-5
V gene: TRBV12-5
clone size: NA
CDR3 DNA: TGTGCTAGTGGTAACAATCAGCCCCAGCATTTT
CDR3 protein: CASGNNQPQHF

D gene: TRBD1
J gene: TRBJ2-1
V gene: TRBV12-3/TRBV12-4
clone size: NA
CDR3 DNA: TGTGCCAGCAGTTTTAGACAGGGGGCCTACAATGAGCAGTTCTTC
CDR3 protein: CASSFRQGAYNEQFF

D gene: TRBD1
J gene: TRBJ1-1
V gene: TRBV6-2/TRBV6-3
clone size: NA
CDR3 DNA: TGTGCCAGCAGCCCCCTCAATCAGGGGGCTTCCGATGCTTTCTTT
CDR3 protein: CASSPLNQGASDAFF

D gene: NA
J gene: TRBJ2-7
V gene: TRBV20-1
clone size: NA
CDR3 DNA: TGCAGTGCTGGAGAGGGGGGGATCTACGAGCAGTACTTC
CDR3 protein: CSAGEGGIYEQYF

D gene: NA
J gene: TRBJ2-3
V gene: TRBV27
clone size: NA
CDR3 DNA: TGTGCCAGCACTAAACTCGGGGGAGCAAGCACAGATACGCAGTATTTT
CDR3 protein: CASTKLGGASTDTQYF

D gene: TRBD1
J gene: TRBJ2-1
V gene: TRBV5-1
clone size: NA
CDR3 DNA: TGCGCCAGCAGCACTCGGACAGGGGGCGGGAATGAGCAGTTCTTC
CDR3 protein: CASSTRTGGGNEQFF

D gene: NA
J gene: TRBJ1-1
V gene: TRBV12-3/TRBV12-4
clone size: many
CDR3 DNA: TGTGCCAGCAGTTTAGGACCGACCGGCACTGAAGCTTTCTTT
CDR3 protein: CASSLGPTGTEAFF

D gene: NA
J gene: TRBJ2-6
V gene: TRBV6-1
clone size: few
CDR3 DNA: TGTGCCAGCAGTCCTCCGGGACGGATCTCTGGGGCCAACGTCCTGACTTTC
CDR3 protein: CASSPPGRISGANVLTF

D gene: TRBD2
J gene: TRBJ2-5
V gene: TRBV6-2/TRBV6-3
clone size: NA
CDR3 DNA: TGTGCCAGCAGTTACCGGGATAGCGGGGACAAAGAGACCCAGTACTTC
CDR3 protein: CASSYRDSGDKETQYF

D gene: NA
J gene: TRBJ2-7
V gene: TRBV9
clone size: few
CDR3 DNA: TGTGCCAGCAGCGAGGCCCCGGCCCCAACCTACGAGCAGTACTTC
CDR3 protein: CASSEAPAPTYEQYF

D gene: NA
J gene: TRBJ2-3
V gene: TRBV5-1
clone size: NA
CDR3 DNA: TGCGCCAGCAGCTTCGGGACACCCACAGATACGCAGTATTTT
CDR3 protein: CASSFGTPTDTQYF

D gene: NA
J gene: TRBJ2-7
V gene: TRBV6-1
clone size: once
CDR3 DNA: TGTGCCAGCTCCTGGCAGGGACGGGGGACTTACGAGCAGTACTTC
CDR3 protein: CASSWQGRGTYEQYF

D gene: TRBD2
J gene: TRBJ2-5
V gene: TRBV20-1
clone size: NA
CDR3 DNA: TGCAGTGCCACTATATCTCCGGGACTAGATCGTCCCCAGTACTTC
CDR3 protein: CSATISPGLDRPQYF

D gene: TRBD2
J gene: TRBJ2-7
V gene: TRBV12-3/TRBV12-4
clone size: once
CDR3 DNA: TGTGCCAGCAGTCCGACATTTGGACTAGCGCGAACCTACGAGCAGTACTTC
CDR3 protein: CASSPTFGLARTYEQYF

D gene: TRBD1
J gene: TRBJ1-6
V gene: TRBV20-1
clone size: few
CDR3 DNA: TGCAGTGCTAGAGGGTCAGGACAGGGTCTAACACCCCTCCACTTT
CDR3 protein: CSARGSGQGLTPLHF

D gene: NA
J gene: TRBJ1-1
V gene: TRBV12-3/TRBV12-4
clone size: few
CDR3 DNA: TGTGCCAGCAGTTTAGATAGTTCTGAAGCTTTCTTT
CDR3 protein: CASSLDSSEAFF

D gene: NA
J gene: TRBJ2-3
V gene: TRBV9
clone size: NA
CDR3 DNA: TGTGCCAGCAGCCGGGACCCTCGGACAGATACGCAGTATTTT
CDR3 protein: CASSRDPRTDTQYF

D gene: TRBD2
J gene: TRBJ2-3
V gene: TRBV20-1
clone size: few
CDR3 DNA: TGCAGTGCTAGTGAGGGGAGGGCCACAGATACGCAGTATTTT
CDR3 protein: CSASEGRATDTQYF

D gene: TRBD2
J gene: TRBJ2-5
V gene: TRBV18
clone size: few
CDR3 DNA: TGTGCCAGCTCACCCGCTAGCGGGAGGGCAGCGGAGACCCAGTACTTC
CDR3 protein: CASSPASGRAAETQYF

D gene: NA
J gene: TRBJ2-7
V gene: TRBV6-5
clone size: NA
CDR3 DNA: TGTGCCAGCAGTTCAACGCGACAGGCTATCTACGAGCAGTACTTC
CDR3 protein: CASSSTRQAIYEQYF

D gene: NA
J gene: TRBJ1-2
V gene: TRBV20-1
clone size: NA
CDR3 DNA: TGCAGTGCTACCCGGGACGGACGCTTCTATGGCTACACCTTC
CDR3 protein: CSATRDGRFYGYTF

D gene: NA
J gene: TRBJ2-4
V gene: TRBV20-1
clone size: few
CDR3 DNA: TGCAGCGTCTCCATAGCGGAACCCAAAAACATTCAGTACTTC
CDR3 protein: CSVSIAEPKNIQYF

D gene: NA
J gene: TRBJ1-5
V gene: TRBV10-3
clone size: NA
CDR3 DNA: TGTGCCATATCCGGCGGGGATAGCAATCAGCCCCAGCATTTT
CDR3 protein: CAISGGDSNQPQHF

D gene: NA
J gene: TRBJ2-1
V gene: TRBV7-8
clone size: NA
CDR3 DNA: TGTGCCAGCAGCTTAGCGCCCGGGAAAAGGAATGAGCAGTTCTTC
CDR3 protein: CASSLAPGKRNEQFF

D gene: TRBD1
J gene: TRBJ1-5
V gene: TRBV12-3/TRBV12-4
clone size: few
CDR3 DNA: TGTGCCAGCAGTTTAGGGACAGGGGGCAGGGGTCAGCCCCAGCATTTT
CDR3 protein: CASSLGTGGRGQPQHF